This paragraph reports one T cell receptor beta chain. These data are taken from a study of T cell responses to AZD1222 COVID-19 vaccine. The germline V gene has CDR1 MDHEN and CDR2 SYDVKM. V was clipped by 7 bases and J by 0 bases, with 13 bases between them. The CDR3 spans 14 residues. TCRdb's copy holds only in-frame clones and misses some; the assay was immunoSEQ multiplex PCR. The data show roughly 130,000 clones, roughly 88% seen once. The origin of this receptor is an adult in good health. The starting material was peripheral blood, obtained on day 0 of MenACWY control vaccination. The chain is built from TRBV28 and TRBJ2-7; tentatively, D is TRBD1 (6 bases). In DNA, the CDR3 is TGTGCCAGCACCCCAGGGGTGAGCTCCTACGAGCAGTACTTC. This gives the protein CASTPGVSSYEQYF. The entire variable domain, with the rest obtained from reference TRBV28 and TRBJ2-7, is as follows: DVKVTQSSRYLVKRTGEKVFLECVQDMDHENMFWYRQDPGLGLRLIYFSYDVKMKEKGDIPEGYSVSREKKERFSLILESASTNQTSMYLCASTPGVSSYEQYFGPGTRLTVT.